These T cell receptor beta chains were read from a single sample in a study of cytomegalovirus exposure and HLA in healthy donors. The table came from immunoSEQ multiplex PCR; TCRdb's copy has only in-frame clones and leaves some out. The table includes 130,000 or so clones, 65% to 75% detected once. The specimen sequenced was PBMCs. These receptors all stem from a middle-aged man in good health and CMV-seropositive. CDR3s include the opening cysteine and the closing phenylalanine or tryptophan. The D gene is left open where the match is weak. Where a row states a size, it is once, few, many or the class of an expanded clone; other rows omit it.

clone size | J gene | D gene | V gene | CDR3 DNA | CDR3 protein
- | TRBJ2-2 | - | TRBV10-1 | TGCGCCAGCAGTGAGTCCAGTGTCACCGGGGAGCTGTTTTTT | CASSESSVTGELFF
- | TRBJ1-5 | - | TRBV14 | TGTGCCAGCAGCCAAGACGTAGCCCAGCCCCAGCATTTT | CASSQDVAQPQHF
- | TRBJ2-5 | - | TRBV5-1 | TGCGCCAGCAGCCCGGGGGACTTCCAAGAGACCCAGTACTTC | CASSPGDFQETQYF
- | TRBJ1-5 | TRBD1 | TRBV2 | TGTGCCAGCAGCTATGGGACAGGCTCCCTAGGGTCCCAGCATTTT | CASSYGTGSLGSQHF
many | TRBJ1-2 | - | TRBV28 | TGTGCCAGCATATCGAGCGGGGAGGGCCTGGGCGGCTACACCTTC | CASISSGEGLGGYTF
- | TRBJ1-2 | TRBD1 | TRBV15 | TGTGCCACCAGCAAATCGGGACAGGGGTTTGACTACACCTTC | CATSKSGQGFDYTF
- | TRBJ2-1 | - | TRBV5-4 | TGTGCCAGCAGCACACCGACTAGTGGGGGTCGCAATGAGCAGTTCTTC | CASSTPTSGGRNEQFF
- | TRBJ1-2 | TRBD1 | TRBV2 | TGTGCCAGCAGTGAGGACAGGGACTGGTGGGGCTACACCTTC | CASSEDRDWWGYTF
- | TRBJ2-2 | - | TRBV5-1 | TGCGCCAGCAGCTTACCCAGGGGAACCGGGGAGCTGTTTTTT | CASSLPRGTGELFF
- | TRBJ2-1 | TRBD2 | TRBV7-9 | TGTGCCAGCAGCTTGCTAGCGGGAGAGTTCAATGAGCAGTTCTTC | CASSLLAGEFNEQFF
- | TRBJ2-1 | - | TRBV6-1 | TGTGCCAGCAGCTGGGGTGGCCCAGGGTTGAATGAGCAGTTCTTC | CASSWGGPGLNEQFF
- | TRBJ2-1 | TRBD2 | TRBV7-6 | TGTGCCAGCAGCTCAACAGGGACTAGCGGGAATGAGCAGTTCTTC | CASSSTGTSGNEQFF
- | TRBJ2-3 | - | TRBV5-6 | TGTGCCAGCAGCTTCTTCGGAGGTACGCAGTATTTT | CASSFFGGTQYF
- | TRBJ1-1 | TRBD1 | TRBV19 | TGTGCCAGTAACCAAGAGGGGGCGCCGGACACTGAAGCTTTCTTT | CASNQEGAPDTEAFF
few | TRBJ2-1 | - | TRBV7-2 | TGTGCCAGCAGCTCCCGGGGTGAGCAGTTCTTC | CASSSRGEQFF
- | TRBJ2-2 | TRBD1 | TRBV5-4 | TGTGCCAGCAGCGCGGGACAGGAGATGAACACCGGGGAGCTGTTTTTT | CASSAGQEMNTGELFF
- | TRBJ2-5 | - | TRBV28 | TGTGCCAGCGCTCGGTTAATCGAAGAGACCCAGTACTTC | CASARLIEETQYF